One and the same sample provided the 14 T cell receptor beta chains below, sequenced in a study of CD8+CD57+ T cells in acquired aplastic anemia. Patients picked for sequencing had shown CD8+CD57+ cell expansion detected by flow cytometry. The template used for profiling TCR beta VDJ and CDR3 was genomic DNA. MiXCR was run by TCRdb on the reads, yielding one entry per CDR3 protein. Here the sample spans roughly 500,000 distinct CDR3 sequences, over 25% being singletons. The sequenced sample was sorted CD4+, CD8+, or CD8+CD57+ T cells (not recorded which) from PBMCs. The source of these receptors is a human donor with aplastic anemia.

This clonotype was detected many times. The V and J genes are TRBV7-2 and TRBJ2-5, with D tentatively TRBD1 (6 bases). The germline gives CDR1 SGHTA, CDR2 FQGNSA. CDR3 size: 13 residues. Trimming pared 3 bases from V and 2 bases from J, leaving 7 bases between. The CDR3 DNA sequence: TGTGCCAGCAGCTTCGGACAGCAAGAGACCCAGTACTTC. Amino acids: CASSFGQQETQYF.

This chain links TRBV24-1 with TRBJ1-5; no clear D gene. The CDR3 has 10 residues. V lost 11 bases and J 9 bases, leaving 10 bases between the germline ends. In germline, CDR1 is KGHDR, CDR2 SFDVKD. The CDR3 DNA reads TGTGCCATAGGGATTTCGCCCCAGCATTTT. Protein product: CAIGISPQHF.

Turning to this clonotype: A much larger clone differs from this one at a single base, so this may be a read error. The V gene is TRBV11-1, the J gene TRBJ1-6, with D hard to call. CDR1 and CDR2 from the germline V gene are SGHAT and FQDESV (reference sequence). CDR3 length: 16 amino acids. CDR3: CASNLVGRRYNSPLHF. Here the CDR3 DNA reads TGTGCCAGCAACTTAGTGGGGAGAAGGTATAATTCACCCCTCCACTTT.

The table lists this clonotype with many counts. The chain couples TRBV10-3 to TRBJ2-5, with TRBD1 matching 8 bases. The CDR3 extends over 14 amino acids. The germline CDR1 and CDR2 sequences are ENHRY and SYGVKD. V was pared by 6 bases and J by 5 bases, with 8 bases of the junction left unmatched. The DNA for the CDR3 is TGTGCCATCAGGTCGACAGGGGACGGCGAGACCCAGTACTTC. The encoded protein is CAIRSTGDGETQYF.

In its sample, this clonotype was seen many times. The chain carries TRBV19 and TRBJ2-5; TRBD2 matches 7 bases. This CDR3 has 15 amino acids. Germline V gives CDR1 LNHDA, CDR2 SQIVND (reference sequence). After removal of 3 bases from V and 4 bases from J, the junction contained 8 bases not matched to a gene. CDR3 sequence reads: CASSIGGTGGETQYF. The CDR3 coding sequence is TGTGCCAGTAGTATCGGAGGGACGGGAGGAGAGACCCAGTACTTC.

The chain joins TRBV20-1 to TRBJ2-2, with 11 bases aligning to TRBD2. With 0 bases clipped from V and 5 bases from J, the junction kept 5 bases outside the gene matches. This CDR3 spans 16 amino acids. Germline V gene sequence: CDR1 DFQATT, CDR2 SNEGSKA (reference sequence). This CDR3 is CSAREELAGGTGELFF. DNA of the CDR3: TGCAGTGCTAGAGAGGAGCTAGCGGGAGGTACCGGGGAGCTGTTTTTT.

The count of this clonotype is one. The chain recombines TRBV7-9 with TRBJ1-2; the D gene is possibly TRBD1 (5 bases). Trimming removed 5 bases at V and 0 bases at J, with 10 bases between. From germline, CDR1 is SEHNR and CDR2 FQNEAQ (reference sequence). CDR3 size: 14 residues. As DNA, the CDR3 is TGTGCCAGCAGCGCTGGGACGTCTAACTATGGCTACACCTTC. It codes for CASSAGTSNYGYTF.

The V call is TRBV20-1, the J call TRBJ1-1; 7 positions match TRBD1. The CDR3 length is 14 residues. The germline CDR1 and CDR2 sequences are DFQATT and SNEGSKA (reference sequence). V was pared by 5 bases and J by 4 bases, with 10 bases of the junction left unmatched. CDR3 DNA sequence: TGCAGTGCTCCCCGACAGGGAAGAGCCACTGAAGCTTTCTTT. This sequence encodes CSAPRQGRATEAFF.

This clonotype appeared many times. The CDR3 sequence is CASSQGLAGSYEQYF. CDR3 nucleotide sequence: TGTGCCAGCAGCCAAGGACTAGCAGGCTCCTACGAGCAGTACTTC. The rearrangement joins TRBV7-2 to TRBJ2-7; the match to TRBD2 covers 8 bases. CDR1 and CDR2 (germline): SGHTA, FQGNSA. V lost 5 bases and J lost 0; bases outside the gene matches: 6. The CDR3 sequence is 15 residues long.

This clonotype was counted between two and nine times. This chain joins TRBV12-3 or TRBV12-4 and TRBJ2-5; no reliable D call. The CDR3 extends over 14 amino acids. The V gene lost 5 bases and the J gene lost 3 bases, with 13 bases spanning the gap. The CDR3 reads CASSQFASEETQYF. In nucleotides, the CDR3 is TGTGCCAGCAGTCAATTCGCATCCGAAGAGACCCAGTACTTC.

This clonotype was detected once. This CDR3 is CASSESTSGRASSSYEQYF. The CDR3 region has the DNA TGCGCCAGCAGTGAGTCAACTAGCGGGAGGGCCTCGAGCTCCTACGAGCAGTACTTC. The V gene is TRBV10-1, the J gene TRBJ2-7, with 13 bases that match TRBD2. Germline CDR1 WNHNN, CDR2 SYGVQD (reference sequence). With V trimmed by 0 bases and J by 0 bases, 8 bases remained unmatched. There are 19 residues in the CDR3.

The chain recombines TRBV2 with TRBJ2-7, with D uncertain. Germline-derived CDR1 and CDR2 are SNHLY and FYNNEI. V lost 7 bases, J lost 0 bases, and 10 bases lay in between. The CDR3 has 13 amino acids. The CDR3 DNA is TGTGCCAGCACCAATGGCGCCTCCTACGAGCAGTACTTC. This translates into CASTNGASYEQYF.

The genes are TRBV6-1 and TRBJ2-7; TRBD2 is a possible D gene (5 bases). V shed 8 bases and J shed 4 bases, with 18 bases lying between them. CDR1 MNHNS and CDR2 SASEGT come from the germline V gene. CDR3 length: 14 residues. CDR3 in amino acids: CASRIISGGYEQYF. The CDR3 bases are TGTGCCAGCCGGATAATCAGTGGCGGGTACGAGCAGTACTTC.

This clonotype was recorded a few times. The J gene is TRBJ1-2, the V gene TRBV30, with D perhaps TRBD1 (5 bases). CDR3 size: 14 residues. CDR1 and CDR2 from the germline V gene are GTSNPN and SVGIG (reference sequence). The germline V and J ends were trimmed by 4 bases and 4 bases, with 16 bases remaining between them. The CDR3 region is CAWKGREAGYGYTF. In DNA, the CDR3 is TGTGCCTGGAAGGGCAGGGAGGCAGGCTATGGCTACACCTTC.